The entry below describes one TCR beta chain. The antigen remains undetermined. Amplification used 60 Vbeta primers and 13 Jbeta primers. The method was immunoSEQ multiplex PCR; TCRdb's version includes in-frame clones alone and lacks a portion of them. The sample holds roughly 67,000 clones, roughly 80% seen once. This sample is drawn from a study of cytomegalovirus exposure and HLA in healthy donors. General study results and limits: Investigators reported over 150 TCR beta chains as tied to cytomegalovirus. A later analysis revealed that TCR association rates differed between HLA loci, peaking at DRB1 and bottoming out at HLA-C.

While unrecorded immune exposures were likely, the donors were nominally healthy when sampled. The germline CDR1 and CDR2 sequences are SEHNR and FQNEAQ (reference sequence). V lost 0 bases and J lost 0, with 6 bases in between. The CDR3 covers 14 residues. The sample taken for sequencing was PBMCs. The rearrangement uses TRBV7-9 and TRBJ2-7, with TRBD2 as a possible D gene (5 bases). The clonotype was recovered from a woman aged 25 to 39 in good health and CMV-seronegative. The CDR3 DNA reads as TGTGCCAGCAGCTTAGCGGGGAGCTCCTACGAGCAGTACTTC. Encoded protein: CASSLAGSSYEQYF.